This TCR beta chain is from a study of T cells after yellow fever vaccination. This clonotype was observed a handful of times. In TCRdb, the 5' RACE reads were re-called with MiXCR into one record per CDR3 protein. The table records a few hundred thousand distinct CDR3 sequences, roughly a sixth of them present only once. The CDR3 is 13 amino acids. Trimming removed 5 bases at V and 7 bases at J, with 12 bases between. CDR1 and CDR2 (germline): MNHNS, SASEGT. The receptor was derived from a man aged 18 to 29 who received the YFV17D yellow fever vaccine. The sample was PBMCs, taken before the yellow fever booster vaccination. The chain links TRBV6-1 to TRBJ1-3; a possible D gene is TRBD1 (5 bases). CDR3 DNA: TGTGCCAGCAGTCAGGGTTTAAGGAACACCATATATTTT. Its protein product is CASSQGLRNTIYF.